Each of the 29 T cell receptor beta chains below was sequenced from the same sample in a study of blood T cell repertoires in COVID-19. Libraries were prepared by immunoSEQ multiplex PCR; TCRdb keeps only in-frame clonotypes and omits some of them. The sample includes over 250,000 clones, around 89% of them seen just once. Sequencing was carried out using peripheral blood. Every receptor here comes from a man aged 55 to 70 who had recovered from COVID-19.

The chain employs TRBV29-1 and TRBJ2-7; 12 bases align to TRBD2. From germline, CDR1 is SQVTM and CDR2 ANQGSEA. J gave up 2 bases and V 4 bases, and 0 bases lay outside the gene matches. The CDR3 runs 13 residues. As DNA, the CDR3 is TGCAGCGTTGGGACTAGCGGGGCCTACGAGCAGTACTTC. This gives the protein CSVGTSGAYEQYF.

The chain is built from TRBV24-1 and TRBJ1-2, with TRBD1 matching 7 bases. This CDR3 is 16 amino acids long. Germline V gives CDR1 KGHDR, CDR2 SFDVKD. The V and J ends lost 3 bases and 7 bases, in that order; junction bases with no gene match: 13. The chain's CDR3 is CATSDPQTGVGGGYTF. The CDR3 DNA is TGTGCCACCAGTGATCCCCAAACAGGGGTAGGCGGTGGCTACACCTTC.

The V call is TRBV24-1, the J call TRBJ1-2, with D perhaps TRBD1 (6 bases). The CDR3 length is 14 residues. Germline-derived CDR1 and CDR2 are KGHDR and SFDVKD. The V end lost 5 bases, the J end lost 2 bases, and 11 bases lay between the germline ends. The CDR3 spells CATSAAGDNYGYTF. The CDR3 DNA is TGTGCCACCAGTGCGGCAGGGGACAACTATGGCTACACCTTC.

The rearrangement links TRBV4-1 to TRBJ2-4; 10 bases fit TRBD2. CDR1 is MGHRA and CDR2 is YSYEKL in the germline V gene. This CDR3 contains 16 residues. With V trimmed by 4 bases and J by 8 bases, 11 bases remained unmatched. The CDR3 reads CASSRLGSGGADIQYF. The CDR3 bases are TGCGCCAGCAGCCGCCTAGGGAGCGGGGGGGCGGACATTCAGTACTTC.

This chain links TRBV27 with TRBJ1-1; 8 bases are shared with TRBD1. The trim removed 5 bases at V and 4 bases at J, leaving 6 bases unmatched. The CDR3 runs to 14 residues. CDR1 is MNHEY and CDR2 is SMNVEV in the germline V gene (reference sequence). The CDR3 nucleotides are TGTGCCAGCAGTGGACAGGGATGGGGCACTGAAGCTTTCTTT. Encoded protein: CASSGQGWGTEAFF.

J is TRBJ2-1 and V is TRBV24-1, with 7 bases aligning to TRBD1. The trim removed 9 bases at V and 6 bases at J, leaving 10 bases unmatched. This CDR3 has 14 amino acids. Per germline, CDR1 KGHDR and CDR2 SFDVKD. The CDR3 reads CATSVGTVPNEQFF. CDR3 coding DNA: TGTGCCACCTCGGTGGGGACAGTACCCAATGAGCAGTTCTTC.

The V call is TRBV5-8, the J call TRBJ1-4, with a weak D call TRBD1 (5 bases). The V gene lost 2 bases and the J gene lost 8 bases, with 16 bases spanning the gap. The CDR3 totals 15 residues. Germline CDR1 is SGHTS and CDR2 is YDEGEE. The CDR3 DNA follows: TGTGCCAGCAGCTTTTTCTTCGACAGTGGGGAAAAACTGTTTTTT. Translated: CASSFFFDSGEKLFF. The full variable domain, its missing parts supplied by reference TRBV5-8 and TRBJ1-4, is EAGVTQSPTHLIKTRGQQATLRCSPISGHTSVYWYQQALGLGLQFLLWYDEGEERNRGNFPPRFSGRQFPNYSSELNVNALELEDSALYLCASSFFFDSGEKLFFGSGTQLSVL.

V is TRBV15 and J is TRBJ1-2; D possibly corresponds to TRBD1 (5 bases). V lost 3 bases, J lost 0 bases, and 14 bases lay in between. There are 16 residues in the CDR3. CDR1 LNHNV and CDR2 YYDKDF come from the germline V gene (reference sequence). CDR3 sequence: CATSRPSQGANYGYTF. The CDR3 coding sequence is TGTGCCACCAGCAGGCCGAGCCAAGGGGCTAACTATGGCTACACCTTC.

This chain links TRBV7-3 with TRBJ1-1, with TRBD1 identical over 12 bases. Germline loops: CDR1 SGHTA, CDR2 FQGTGA. The trim removed 4 bases at V and 5 bases at J, leaving 8 bases unmatched. The CDR3 runs 16 residues. The CDR3 DNA reads TGTGCCAGCAGCTCCGGGGACAGGGGGCGAGGGACTGAAGCTTTCTTT. Its translation: CASSSGDRGRGTEAFF.

This clone was counted between two and nine times. The gene calls are TRBV7-2 and TRBJ1-5, with TRBD1 as a possible D gene (6 bases). The CDR3 length is 15 residues. Trimming stripped 0 bases from V and 9 bases from J, with 15 bases between. In germline, CDR1 is SGHTA, CDR2 FQGNSA. The CDR3 nucleotides read TGTGCCAGCAGCTTAGCTACAGGGACCCTGAGGCCCCAGCATTTT. Its protein product is CASSLATGTLRPQHF.

This clone appeared once. CDR3 loop: CASSWDRGEQYF. The CDR3 nucleotides read TGTGCCAGCAGCTGGGACAGGGGCGAGCAGTACTTC. The genes are TRBV3-1 (or the pseudogene TRBV3-2) and TRBJ2-7, with 10 nucleotides matching TRBD1. V trimming: 5 bases; J trimming: 6 bases; junction bases outside the gene matches: 1. The germline V gene encodes CDR1 LGHDT and CDR2 YNNKEL (reference sequence). This CDR3 has 12 residues.

This clone was detected once. The V and J genes are TRBV7-9 and TRBJ2-5, with a tentative D call TRBD2 (5 bases). V dropped 6 bases and J dropped 3 bases, with 14 bases sitting between them. The CDR3 has 14 amino acids. The germline CDR1 and CDR2 sequences are SEHNR and FQNEAQ (reference sequence). CDR3 DNA sequence: TGTGCCAGCAGTCATACGGGAACGGAAGAGACCCAGTACTTC. Protein: CASSHTGTEETQYF.

The rearrangement joins TRBV7-6 to TRBJ2-4, with 7 bases matching TRBD2. CDR3 length equals 14 residues. Germline CDR1 and CDR2: SGHVS and FNYEAQ. The junction had 6 bases not matched to a gene; V was cut back by 5 bases and J by 5 bases. The CDR3 protein is CASSHSGGENIQYF. The CDR3 bases are TGTGCCAGCAGCCACAGTGGGGGGGAAAACATTCAGTACTTC.

The chain uses TRBV7-6 and TRBJ2-5; the match to TRBD1 covers 10 bases. CDR1 is SGHVS, CDR2 FNYEAQ, per germline. The length of the CDR3 is 19 residues. The ends lost 5 bases at V and 4 bases at J; junction bases unmatched: 19. CDR3 bases: TGTGCCAGCAGCAAGGGACAGGGGAAAATAGCGGGGTCATCAGAGACCCAGTACTTC. This encodes CASSKGQGKIAGSSETQYF.

Written as DNA, the CDR3 is TGTGCCAGCAGCTTAAGAGCAGGGGGAACTGGAAACACCATATATTTT. Translation: CASSLRAGGTGNTIYF. V and J are TRBV7-2 and TRBJ1-3; 7 positions agree with TRBD1. CDR1 SGHTA and CDR2 FQGNSA come from the germline V gene. With V trimmed by 2 bases and J by 2 bases, 6 bases remained unmatched. The CDR3 is made up of 16 amino acids.

This chain connects TRBV6-5 to TRBJ2-2; D gene uncertain. This CDR3 spans 15 amino acids. Trimming shortened V by 6 bases and J by 2 bases, and 13 bases separated the two germline ends. Germline loops: CDR1 MNHEY, CDR2 SVGAGI. The CDR3 spells CASRRLGQNTGELFF. The CDR3 coding sequence is TGTGCCAGCAGACGATTGGGCCAAAACACCGGGGAGCTGTTTTTT.

This chain uses TRBV30 with TRBJ1-2; TRBD1 might be the D (6 bases). Trimming removed 4 bases at V and 6 bases at J, with 15 bases between. The CDR3 loop spans 13 amino acids. Per germline, CDR1 GTSNPN and CDR2 SVGIG (reference sequence). The CDR3 spells CAWTPGQTDGYTF. The DNA of the CDR3 is TGTGCCTGGACCCCGGGACAAACAGATGGCTACACCTTC.

This chain links TRBV7-3 with TRBJ2-6; D uncertain. CDR1 is SGHTA, CDR2 FQGTGA, per germline. This CDR3 region has 18 residues. Deletions cut 1 base from V and 0 bases from J, with 13 bases between. This CDR3 reads CASSLISVRGSGANVLTF. In DNA form, the CDR3 reads TGTGCCAGCAGCTTAATAAGCGTAAGAGGCTCTGGGGCCAACGTCCTGACTTTC.

The V gene is TRBV3-1 (or the pseudogene TRBV3-2), the J gene TRBJ1-3, with a weak D call TRBD1 (6 bases). The CDR3 covers 16 residues. V gave up 0 bases and J gave up 2 bases, with 11 bases separating them. Germline V lookup: CDR1 LGHDT, CDR2 YNNKEL (reference sequence). In nucleotides, the CDR3 is TGTGCCAGCAGCCAAGACCGGCACAGGGCTGGAAACACCATATATTTT. Protein sequence: CASSQDRHRAGNTIYF.

The gene calls are TRBV5-1 and TRBJ2-7, with TRBD1 matching 10 bases. CDR1 is SGHRS and CDR2 is YFSETQ in the germline V gene. The CDR3 extends over 14 amino acids. V lost 3 bases, J lost 6 bases, and 6 bases stayed unmatched. CDR3 DNA: TGCGCCAGCAGCTCGGACAGGGGGAAACGCGAGCAGTACTTC. It codes for CASSSDRGKREQYF.

This clone appeared a single time. The chain couples TRBV28 to TRBJ1-6, with D unresolved. The CDR3 is 11 amino acids. CDR1 is MDHEN and CDR2 is SYDVKM in the germline V gene. Trimming left V 7 bases short and J 15 bases short, with 13 bases between. The CDR3 nucleotides are TGTGCCAGCATTGGAGGTGGTGTCCTCCACTTT. This codes for CASIGGGVLHF.

The V gene is TRBV7-2, the J gene TRBJ2-1; 16 bases are shared with TRBD2. The CDR3 runs to 19 residues. V lost 4 bases and J lost 2; bases outside the gene matches: 8. Germline V lookup: CDR1 SGHTA, CDR2 FQGNSA. The CDR3 loop is CASSWAGTSGGAAYNEQFF. For the CDR3, the DNA is TGTGCCAGCAGCTGGGCTGGGACTAGCGGGGGGGCCGCCTACAATGAGCAGTTCTTC.

The V and J genes are TRBV5-6 and TRBJ2-5; 10 nucleotides align to TRBD1. In germline, CDR1 is SGHDT, CDR2 YYEEEE. With 1 base clipped from V and 7 bases from J, the junction kept 7 bases outside the gene matches. The CDR3 runs to 15 residues. The DNA for the CDR3 is TGTGCCAGCAGCTTGTTAGGGACAGGGGAAGGGACCCAGTACTTC. Amino acids: CASSLLGTGEGTQYF.

The chain carries TRBV2 and TRBJ2-1, with TRBD1 matching over 7 bases. Germline V gene sequence: CDR1 SNHLY, CDR2 FYNNEI. The CDR3 sequence is 9 residues long. Losses at the gene ends were 11 bases for V and 12 bases for J; bases not matched to a gene: 4. The CDR3 here is CAVRDRQFF. The CDR3 DNA follows: TGTGCCGTCCGGGACAGGCAGTTCTTC.

The chain recombines TRBV19 with TRBJ2-3; 9 bases agree with TRBD2. The germline V gene has CDR1 LNHDA and CDR2 SQIVND (reference sequence). J was trimmed by 4 bases and V by 6 bases; bases with no gene match: 8. This CDR3 has 15 residues. This CDR3 is CASSPSGGTPDTQYF. The CDR3, as DNA: TGTGCCAGTAGCCCCAGCGGGGGGACACCAGATACGCAGTATTTT. Variable domain in full (rest from reference TRBV19 and TRBJ2-3): DGGITQSPKYLFRKEGQNVTLSCEQNLNHDAMYWYRQDPGQGLRLIYYSQIVNDFQKGDIAEGYSVSREKKESFPLTVTSAQKNPTAFYLCASSPSGGTPDTQYFGPGTRLTVL.

The CDR3 sequence is CASSYRVNSPLHF. DNA of the CDR3: TGTGCCAGCAGCTACAGGGTTAATTCACCCCTCCACTTT. The chain is built from TRBV5-6 and TRBJ1-6, with a weak D call TRBD1 (6 bases). Between the trimmed V and J ends, which lost 3 bases and 6 bases, there was a span of 7 bases. Per germline, CDR1 SGHDT and CDR2 YYEEEE. This CDR3 contains 13 residues.

V gene TRBV27 combines with J gene TRBJ2-7; possible D gene TRBD2, 5 bases. Germline V gene data show CDR1 as MNHEY and CDR2 as SMNVEV (reference sequence). V lost 6 bases, J lost 0 bases, and 15 bases lay in between. The CDR3 has 15 amino acids. The chain's CDR3 is CASSRLTTISYEQYF. CDR3 coding DNA: TGTGCCAGCAGCCGACTAACGACCATCTCCTACGAGCAGTACTTC.

This chain links TRBV19 with TRBJ2-7, with TRBD1 matching over 7 bases. Trimming cost V 6 bases and J 5 bases; bases outside gene matches: 7. The length of the CDR3 is 13 residues. Germline V CDR1 and CDR2: LNHDA, SQIVND (reference sequence). The CDR3 DNA follows: TGTGCCAGTAGGGTGACAGGGACGAACGAGCAGTACTTC. Amino acid sequence: CASRVTGTNEQYF.

The rearrangement links TRBV11-2 to TRBJ2-7, with 12 bases fitting TRBD2. V was pared by 4 bases and J by 3 bases, with 4 bases of the junction left unmatched. CDR1 is SGHAT, CDR2 FQNNGV, per germline. The CDR3 runs to 15 residues. This CDR3 reads CASSYWTSGDYEQYF. DNA of the CDR3: TGTGCCAGCAGCTACTGGACTAGCGGGGACTACGAGCAGTACTTC.